This T cell receptor beta chain derives from a study of T cells generated in artificial thymic organoids. TCRalpha and TCRbeta libraries were amplified separately by semi-nested PCR with TRAC or TRBC reverse primers. A single record per CDR3 protein comes from TCRdb applying MiXCR to the 5' RACE reads. Among under 10,000 distinct CDR3 sequences, 18% were seen once, and the ten largest hold over 1.3%. About this clonotype itself: The junction departs from germline at one end; a sequencing error may be responsible.

The CDR3 covers 15 residues. Germline loops: CDR1 SGHVS, CDR2 FQNEAQ. The sample consisted of naive CD8+ T cells from the thymus. Regarding subset: CD3+TCRalphabeta+CD8SP T cells; for blood, CD45RO-CCR7+ naive CD8+ T cells. This sequence was found in a human donor who gave cord blood stem cells for thymic organoid culture, a cardiac surgery patient who gave postnatal thymus, or a blood donor (not recorded which). This chain uses TRBV7-8 with TRBJ1-2; 8 bases line up with TRBD1. CDR3 in DNA: TGTGCCAGCAGCTTAATACCCCAGGGGGCTCGTGGCAACACCTTC. Translated, it gives CASSLIPQGARGNTF.